The present TCR beta chain was sequenced within a study of CD8 T cells in ankylosing spondylitis. Note on this clonotype: The antigen is unknown.

Scientists made TCR beta libraries using quantitative 5'-RACE with molecular barcodes. TCRdb reprocessed the 5' RACE reads with MiXCR, giving one entry per CDR3 protein. The top ten clones hold about 8.3% of a sample with around 150,000 distinct CDR3 sequences, approximately 20% of them seen once. Overall study findings and caveats: In ankylosing spondylitis patients, matched synovial fluid reportedly showed significant enrichment of disease-linked clones. Ankylosing spondylitis blood appeared to be characterized by a TCR beta motif of eight highly homologous variants. In reactive arthritis synovial fluid and blood, some motif variants had been reported before.

With 0 bases removed from V and 5 bases from J, the gap between germline ends came to 29 bases. CDR1 is SGHNT and CDR2 is YYREEE in the germline V gene (reference sequence). The CDR3 covers 21 residues. The receptor was derived from a male donor with ankylosing spondylitis or in good health (not recorded which). Sequenced: blood, either unsorted or a sorted T cell fraction (not recorded which). The chain has TRBV5-4 and TRBJ2-2; the D gene is possibly TRBD2 (6 bases). CDR3 in amino acids: CASSLGLLTCGIRPYTGELFF. The CDR3 region has the DNA TGTGCCAGCAGCTTGGGGCTCCTTACTTGCGGGATTCGGCCGTATACCGGGGAGCTGTTTTTT.